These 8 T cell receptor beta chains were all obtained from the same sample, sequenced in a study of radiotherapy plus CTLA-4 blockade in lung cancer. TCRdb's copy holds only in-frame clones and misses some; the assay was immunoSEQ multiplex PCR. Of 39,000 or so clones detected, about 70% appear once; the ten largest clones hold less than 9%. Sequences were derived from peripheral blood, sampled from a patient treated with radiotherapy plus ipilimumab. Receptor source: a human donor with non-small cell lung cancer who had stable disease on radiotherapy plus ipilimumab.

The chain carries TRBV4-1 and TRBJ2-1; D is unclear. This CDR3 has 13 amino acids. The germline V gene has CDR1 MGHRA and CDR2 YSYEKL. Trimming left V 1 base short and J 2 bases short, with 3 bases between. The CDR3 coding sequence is TGCGCCAGCAGCCAAGGACCCTACAATGAGCAGTTCTTC. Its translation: CASSQGPYNEQFF.

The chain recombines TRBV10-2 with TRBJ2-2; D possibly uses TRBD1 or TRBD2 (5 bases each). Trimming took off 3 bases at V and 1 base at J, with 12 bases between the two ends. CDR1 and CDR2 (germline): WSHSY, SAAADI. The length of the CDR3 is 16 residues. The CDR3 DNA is TGCGCCAGCAGTGATTATGGGACCAGGAACACCGGGGAGCTGTTTTTT. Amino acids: CASSDYGTRNTGELFF.

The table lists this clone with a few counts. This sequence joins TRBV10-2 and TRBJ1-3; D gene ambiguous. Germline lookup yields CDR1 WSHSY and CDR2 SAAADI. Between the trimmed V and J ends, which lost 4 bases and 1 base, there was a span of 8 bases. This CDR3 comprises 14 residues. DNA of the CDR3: TGCGCCAGCAGTGCGGCCCGGTCTGGAAACACCATATATTTT. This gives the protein CASSAARSGNTIYF.

Here the CDR3 DNA reads TGCAGCGTTGATAGGGGTATACGGGGCACTGAAGCTTTCTTT. Amino acids: CSVDRGIRGTEAFF. The rearrangement joins TRBV29-1 to TRBJ1-1; TRBD1 might be the D (5 bases). The CDR3 loop spans 14 amino acids. V was pared by 3 bases and J by 4 bases, with 15 bases between. Germline lookup yields CDR1 SQVTM and CDR2 ANQGSEA.

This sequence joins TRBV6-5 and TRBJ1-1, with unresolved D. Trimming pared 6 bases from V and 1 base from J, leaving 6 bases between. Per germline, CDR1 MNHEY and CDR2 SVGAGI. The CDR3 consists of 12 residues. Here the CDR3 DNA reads TGTGCCAGCAGAGAGCAGAACACTGAAGCTTTCTTT. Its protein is CASREQNTEAFF.

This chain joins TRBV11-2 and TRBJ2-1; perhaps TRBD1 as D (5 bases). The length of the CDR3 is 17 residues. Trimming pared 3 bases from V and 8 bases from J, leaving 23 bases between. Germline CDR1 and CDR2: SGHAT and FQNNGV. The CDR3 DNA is TGTGCCAGCAGCTTCAGTATGGTGGTTGGGGCGCGGTATGAGCAGTTCTTC. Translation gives CASSFSMVVGARYEQFF.

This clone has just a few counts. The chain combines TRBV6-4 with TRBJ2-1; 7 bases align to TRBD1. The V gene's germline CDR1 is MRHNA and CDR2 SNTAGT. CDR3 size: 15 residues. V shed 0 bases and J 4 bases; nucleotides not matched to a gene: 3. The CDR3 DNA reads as TGTGCCAGCAGTGACTCCGGGACAGATTACAATGAGCAGTTCTTC. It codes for CASSDSGTDYNEQFF.

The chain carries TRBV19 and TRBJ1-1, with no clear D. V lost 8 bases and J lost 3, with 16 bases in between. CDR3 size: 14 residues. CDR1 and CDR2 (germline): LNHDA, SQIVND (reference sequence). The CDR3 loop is CASSSKWGYTEAFF. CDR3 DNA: TGTGCCAGTTCCTCGAAATGGGGATACACTGAAGCTTTCTTT.